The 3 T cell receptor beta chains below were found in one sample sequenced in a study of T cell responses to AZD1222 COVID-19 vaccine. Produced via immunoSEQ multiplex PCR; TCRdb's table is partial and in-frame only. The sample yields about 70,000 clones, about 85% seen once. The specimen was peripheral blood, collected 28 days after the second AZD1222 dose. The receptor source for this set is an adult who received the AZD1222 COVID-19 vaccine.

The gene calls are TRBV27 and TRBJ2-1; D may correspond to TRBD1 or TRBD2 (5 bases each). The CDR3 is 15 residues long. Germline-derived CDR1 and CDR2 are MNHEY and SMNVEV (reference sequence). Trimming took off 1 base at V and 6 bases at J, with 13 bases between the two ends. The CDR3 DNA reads TGTGCCAGCAGTTTATTCCTAGGGGACCCCAATGAGCAGTTCTTC. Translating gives CASSLFLGDPNEQFF.

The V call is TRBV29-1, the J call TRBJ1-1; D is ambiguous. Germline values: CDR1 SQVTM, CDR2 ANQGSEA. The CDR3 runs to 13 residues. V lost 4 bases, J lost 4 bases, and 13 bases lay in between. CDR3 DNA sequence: TGCAGCGTTGTGAGGCAGAGTGGCACTGAAGCTTTCTTT. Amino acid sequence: CSVVRQSGTEAFF.

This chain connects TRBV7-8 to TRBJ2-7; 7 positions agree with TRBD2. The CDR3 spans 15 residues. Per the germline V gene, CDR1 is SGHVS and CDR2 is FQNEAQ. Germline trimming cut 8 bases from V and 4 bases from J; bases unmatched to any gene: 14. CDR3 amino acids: CASALGGGPGYEQYF. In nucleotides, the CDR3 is TGTGCCAGCGCACTGGGGGGAGGGCCCGGGTACGAGCAGTACTTC.